This passage covers 10 T cell receptor beta chains from one sample sequenced in a study of T-cell memory formation after mild COVID-19. TCRdb redid the calling of the 5' RACE reads with MiXCR, one entry per CDR3 protein. This table has more than 250,000 distinct CDR3 sequences, under 20% appearing once. The sample taken for sequencing was PBMCs or a T cell subset sorted from them (not recorded which). The receptors come from a young man who had mild COVID-19 (a few samples of this study predate the infection). Cell type and time point are not known.

The chain is built from TRBV12-3 or TRBV12-4 and TRBJ1-2; 7 nucleotides align to TRBD1. Trimming removed 7 bases from V and 7 bases from J; junction bases left unmatched: 3. This CDR3 is 11 amino acids long. CDR3 coding DNA: TGTGCCAGCAATTACAGGGGTGGCTACACCTTC. Amino acids: CASNYRGGYTF.

This clonotype was detected many times. The chain's CDR3 is CASSLRFDQPQHF. Written as DNA, the CDR3 is TGTGCCAGCAGCTTAAGGTTCGATCAGCCCCAGCATTTT. This sequence joins TRBV7-8 and TRBJ1-5; D unresolved. The CDR3 is made up of 13 amino acids. Between the trimmed V and J ends, which lost 2 bases and 5 bases, there was a span of 7 bases. CDR1 SGHVS and CDR2 FQNEAQ come from the germline V gene.

V usage is TRBV12-5 and J usage is TRBJ2-1; 9 bases align to TRBD1. CDR3 length equals 14 residues. J was trimmed by 6 bases and V by 5 bases; bases with no gene match: 5. Germline-derived CDR1 and CDR2 are LGHNT and FRNRAP. CDR3 sequence: CASGPGTGINEQFF. Here the CDR3 DNA reads TGTGCTAGTGGTCCCGGGACAGGGATCAATGAGCAGTTCTTC.

The chain employs TRBV6-5 and TRBJ1-2, with 9 bases fitting TRBD1. CDR3 length: 15 amino acids. V shed 6 bases, J shed 4 bases, and the junction held 9 bases outside the gene matches. Germline V gene lookup returns CDR1 MNHEY and CDR2 SVGAGI. The CDR3 region is CASSQGQGGAYGYTF. The CDR3 DNA sequence: TGTGCCAGCAGCCAGGGACAGGGAGGTGCCTATGGCTACACCTTC.

This sequence joins TRBV4-3 and TRBJ1-1; 9 bases map to TRBD1. The length of the CDR3 is 15 residues. Per the germline V gene, CDR1 is LGHNA and CDR2 is YSLEER. V lost 3 bases, J lost 5 bases, and 7 bases stayed unmatched. CDR3 sequence (DNA): TGCGCCAGCAGCCATACAGGGACAGGGAGAACTGAAGCTTTCTTT. It codes for CASSHTGTGRTEAFF.

V usage is TRBV7-6 and J usage is TRBJ2-7, with a weak D call TRBD1 (5 bases). This CDR3 has 13 residues. V lost 1 base and J lost 7, with 11 bases in between. CDR1 and CDR2 (germline): SGHVS, FNYEAQ. CDR3 amino acids: CASSLDPQGEQYV. The DNA of the CDR3 is TGTGCCAGCAGCTTAGATCCGCAGGGAGAGCAGTACGTC.

This clonotype was seen a handful of times. The chain is built from TRBV11-2 and TRBJ2-2; D possibly matches TRBD1 or TRBD2 (5 bases each). Germline CDR1 and CDR2: SGHAT and FQNNGV. Trimming removed 7 bases from V and 1 base from J, with 13 bases in between. The CDR3 covers 15 residues. CDR3 sequence (DNA): TGTGCCAGCACCCAGGGAGCCCTGAACACCGGGGAGCTGTTTTTT. It specifies CASTQGALNTGELFF. The full variable domain, rest sourced from reference TRBV11-2 and TRBJ2-2, is EAGVAQSPRYKIIEKRQSVAFWCNPISGHATLYWYQQILGQGPKLLIQFQNNGVVDDSQLPKDRFSAERLKGVDSTLKIQPAKLEDSAVYLCASTQGALNTGELFFGEGSRLTVL.

The chain is built from TRBV19 and TRBJ2-7; 7 bases map to TRBD2. The CDR3 totals 13 residues. Looked up from germline, CDR1 is LNHDA and CDR2 is SQIVND (reference sequence). The J segment lost 3 bases and the V segment lost 2 bases, leaving 1 base of the junction unmatched. CDR3 in amino acids: CASSIREGYEQYF. The CDR3 nucleotides read TGTGCCAGTAGTATAAGGGAGGGCTACGAGCAGTACTTC.

The chain links TRBV7-9 to TRBJ1-2, with TRBD1 matching over 10 bases. Germline CDR1 is SEHNR and CDR2 is FQNEAQ (reference sequence). The CDR3 runs to 16 residues. The J segment lost 4 bases and the V segment lost 5 bases, leaving 10 bases of the junction unmatched. In DNA, the CDR3 is TGTGCCAGCAGCACACTCCGGGACAGGGGTGTCTATGGCTACACCTTC. Its protein is CASSTLRDRGVYGYTF.

The V and J genes are TRBV20-1 and TRBJ2-3; 9 bases are shared with TRBD1. Germline CDR1 is DFQATT and CDR2 is SNEGSKA (reference sequence). CDR3 length equals 12 residues. CDR3 coding DNA: TGCAGAGTGGACAGGGGAAGAGATACGCAGTATTTT. It specifies CRVDRGRDTQYF.